This T cell receptor beta chain was captured in a study of blood T cell repertoires in COVID-19. Recruitment covered under 25 US areas and drew participants whose ages spanned about 18 to 100 years. Participant reports of clinical history set cohort assignment. TCRdb keeps only in-frame clones here, not all; method: immunoSEQ multiplex PCR. The sample lists a few hundred thousand clones, 87% occurring once. With V trimmed by 3 bases and J by 3 bases, 1 base remained unmatched. This CDR3 has 13 residues. Looked up from germline, CDR1 is KGHSH and CDR2 is LQKENI. The sequence derives from a woman in her 40s who had recovered from COVID-19. The sequencing input was PBMCs or T cells enriched from blood (not recorded which). J is TRBJ1-1 and V is TRBV18; the match to TRBD1 covers 7 bases. The chain's CDR3 is CASSPGQHTEAFF. For the CDR3, the DNA is TGTGCCAGCTCACCGGGACAGCACACTGAAGCTTTCTTT.